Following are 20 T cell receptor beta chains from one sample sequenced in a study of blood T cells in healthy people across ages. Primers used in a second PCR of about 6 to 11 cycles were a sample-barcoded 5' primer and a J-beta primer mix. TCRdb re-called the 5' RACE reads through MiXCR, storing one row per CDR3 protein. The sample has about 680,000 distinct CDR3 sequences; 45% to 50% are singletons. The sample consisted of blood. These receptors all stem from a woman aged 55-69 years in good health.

CDR3 in amino acids: CSALPSGSLDTQYF. Written as DNA, the CDR3 is TGCAGTGCTCTCCCTAGCGGGAGTTTAGATACGCAGTATTTT. The genes are TRBV20-1 and TRBJ2-3, with 10 positions matching TRBD2. The V and J ends lost 5 bases and 5 bases, in that order; junction bases with no gene match: 7. CDR1 and CDR2 (germline): DFQATT, SNEGSKA (reference sequence). The CDR3 runs 14 residues.

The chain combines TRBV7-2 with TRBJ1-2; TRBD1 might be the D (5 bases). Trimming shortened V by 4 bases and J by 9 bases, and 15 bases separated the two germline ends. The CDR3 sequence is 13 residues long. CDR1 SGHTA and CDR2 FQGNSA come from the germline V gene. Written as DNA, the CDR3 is TGTGCCAGCAGCTCGACCCCAGGGTATAGCTACACCTTC. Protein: CASSSTPGYSYTF.

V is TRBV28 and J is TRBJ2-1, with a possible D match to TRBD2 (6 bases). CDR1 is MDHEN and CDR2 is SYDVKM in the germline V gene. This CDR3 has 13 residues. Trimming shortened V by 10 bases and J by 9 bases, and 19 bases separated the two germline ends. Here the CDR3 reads CATRDFGITEQFF. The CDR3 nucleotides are TGTGCCACCCGGGACTTCGGTATCACTGAGCAGTTCTTC.

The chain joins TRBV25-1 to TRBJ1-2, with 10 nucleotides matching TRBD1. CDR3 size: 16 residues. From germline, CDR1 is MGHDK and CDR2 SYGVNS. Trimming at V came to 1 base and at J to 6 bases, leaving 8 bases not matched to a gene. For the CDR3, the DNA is TGTGCCAGCAGTGAATTGGGTGACAGGGGGCTAGATGGCTACACCTTC. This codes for CASSELGDRGLDGYTF.

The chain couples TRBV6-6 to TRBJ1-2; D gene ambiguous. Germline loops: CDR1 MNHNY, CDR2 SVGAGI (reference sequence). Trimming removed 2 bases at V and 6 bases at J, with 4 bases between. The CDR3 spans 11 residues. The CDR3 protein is CASSYLHGYTF. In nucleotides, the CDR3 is TGTGCCAGCAGTTACCTCCATGGCTACACCTTC.

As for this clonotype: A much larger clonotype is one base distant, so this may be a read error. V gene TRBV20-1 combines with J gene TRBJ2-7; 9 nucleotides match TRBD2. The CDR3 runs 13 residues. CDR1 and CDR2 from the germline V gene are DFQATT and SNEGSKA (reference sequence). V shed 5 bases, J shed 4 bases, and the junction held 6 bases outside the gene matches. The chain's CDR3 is CSALSGRDYEQYF. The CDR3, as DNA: TGCAGTGCTCTTAGCGGGAGAGATTACGAGCAGTACTTC.

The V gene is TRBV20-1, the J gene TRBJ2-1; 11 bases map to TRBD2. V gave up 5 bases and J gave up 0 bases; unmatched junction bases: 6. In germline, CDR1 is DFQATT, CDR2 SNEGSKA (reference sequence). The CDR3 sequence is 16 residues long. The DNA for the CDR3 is TGCAGTGCTTCCCGACTAGCGGGACGCTCCTACAATGAGCAGTTCTTC. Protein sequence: CSASRLAGRSYNEQFF.

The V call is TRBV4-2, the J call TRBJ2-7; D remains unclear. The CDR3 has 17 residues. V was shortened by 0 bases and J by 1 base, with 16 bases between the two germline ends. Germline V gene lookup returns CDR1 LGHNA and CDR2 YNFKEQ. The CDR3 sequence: CASSQDLVGRESYEQYF. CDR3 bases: TGTGCCAGCAGCCAAGATCTGGTGGGAAGGGAATCCTACGAGCAGTACTTC.

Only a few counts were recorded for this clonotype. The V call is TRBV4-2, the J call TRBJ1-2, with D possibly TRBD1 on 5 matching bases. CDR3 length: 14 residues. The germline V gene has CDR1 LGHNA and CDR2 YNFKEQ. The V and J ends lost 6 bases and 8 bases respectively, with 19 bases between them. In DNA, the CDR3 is TGTGCCAGCAGTCAACCCTCAGGGCCGCGGGGCTACACCTTC. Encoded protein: CASSQPSGPRGYTF.

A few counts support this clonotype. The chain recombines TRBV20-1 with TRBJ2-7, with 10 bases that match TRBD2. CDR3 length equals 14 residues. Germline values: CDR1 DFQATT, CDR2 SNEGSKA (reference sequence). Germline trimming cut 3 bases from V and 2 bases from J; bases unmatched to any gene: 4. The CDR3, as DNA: TGCAGTGCTAGGCGGCTAGCGGGAGCCTACGAGCAGTACTTC. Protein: CSARRLAGAYEQYF.

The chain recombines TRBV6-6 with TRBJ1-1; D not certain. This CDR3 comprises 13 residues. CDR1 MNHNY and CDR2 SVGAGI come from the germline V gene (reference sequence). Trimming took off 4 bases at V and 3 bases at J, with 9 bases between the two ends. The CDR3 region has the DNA TGTGCCAGCAGTTCTGACACGTACACTGAAGCTTTCTTT. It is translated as CASSSDTYTEAFF.

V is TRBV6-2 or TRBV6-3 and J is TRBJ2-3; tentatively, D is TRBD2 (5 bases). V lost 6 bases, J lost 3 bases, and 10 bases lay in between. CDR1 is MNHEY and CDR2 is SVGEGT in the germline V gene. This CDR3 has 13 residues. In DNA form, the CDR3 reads TGTGCCAGCAGCCCAACTAGGACAGATACGCAGTATTTT. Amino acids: CASSPTRTDTQYF.

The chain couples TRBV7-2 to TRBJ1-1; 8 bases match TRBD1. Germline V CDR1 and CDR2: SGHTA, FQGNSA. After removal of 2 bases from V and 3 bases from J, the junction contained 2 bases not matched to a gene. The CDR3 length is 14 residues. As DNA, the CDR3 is TGTGCCAGCAGCTTAACACAGGGGGACACTGAAGCTTTCTTT. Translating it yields CASSLTQGDTEAFF.

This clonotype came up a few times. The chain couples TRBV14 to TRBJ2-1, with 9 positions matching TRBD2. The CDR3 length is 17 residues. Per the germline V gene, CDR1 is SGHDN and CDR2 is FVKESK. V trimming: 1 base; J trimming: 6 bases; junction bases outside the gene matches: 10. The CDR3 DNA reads TGTGCCAGCAGCCAAGGGTTTGCGGGAGGGCCAAGCAATGAGCAGTTCTTC. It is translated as CASSQGFAGGPSNEQFF.

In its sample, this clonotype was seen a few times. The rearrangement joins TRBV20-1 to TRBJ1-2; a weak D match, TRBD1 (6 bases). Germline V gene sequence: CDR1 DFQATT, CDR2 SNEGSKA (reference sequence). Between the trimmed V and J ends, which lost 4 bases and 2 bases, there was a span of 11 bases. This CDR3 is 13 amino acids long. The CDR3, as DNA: TGCAGTGCTAACAGGGAGATGAACTATGGCTACACCTTC. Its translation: CSANREMNYGYTF.

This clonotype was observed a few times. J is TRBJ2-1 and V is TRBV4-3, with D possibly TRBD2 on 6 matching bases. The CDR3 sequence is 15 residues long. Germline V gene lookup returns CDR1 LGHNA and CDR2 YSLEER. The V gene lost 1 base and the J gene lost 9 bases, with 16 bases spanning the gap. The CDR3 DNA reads TGCGCCAGCAGCCAAGGGGTCGGGAGCTCGAGTGAGCAGTTCTTC. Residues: CASSQGVGSSSEQFF.

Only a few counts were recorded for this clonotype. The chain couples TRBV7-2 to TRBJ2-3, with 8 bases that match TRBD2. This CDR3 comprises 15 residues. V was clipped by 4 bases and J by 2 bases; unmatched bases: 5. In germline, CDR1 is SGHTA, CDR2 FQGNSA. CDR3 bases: TGTGCCAGCAGCTCGACTAGCGCGAACACAGATACGCAGTATTTT. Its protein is CASSSTSANTDTQYF.

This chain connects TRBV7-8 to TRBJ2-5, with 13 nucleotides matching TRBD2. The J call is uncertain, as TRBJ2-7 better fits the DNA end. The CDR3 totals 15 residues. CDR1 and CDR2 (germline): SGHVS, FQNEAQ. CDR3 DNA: TGTGCCAGCAGCTTATGGACTAGCGGGAGCCGCGAGCAGTACTTC. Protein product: CASSLWTSGSREQYF.

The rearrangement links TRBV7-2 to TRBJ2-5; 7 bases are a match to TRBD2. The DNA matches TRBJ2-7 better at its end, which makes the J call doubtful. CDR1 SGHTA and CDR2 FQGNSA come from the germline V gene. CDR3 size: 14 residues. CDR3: CASRSPGGGVEQYF. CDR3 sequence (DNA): TGTGCCAGCAGATCCCCGGGGGGAGGGGTCGAGCAGTACTTC.

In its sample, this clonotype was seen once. In DNA, the CDR3 is TGTGCCAGCAGCGAGGACCCTGAGCGCTACGAGCAGTACTTC. It encodes CASSEDPERYEQYF. The chain combines TRBV7-2 with TRBJ2-7, with D uncertain. Between the trimmed V and J ends, which lost 5 bases and 3 bases, there was a span of 14 bases. This CDR3 has 14 amino acids. Germline CDR1 reads SGHTA; CDR2 reads FQGNSA.